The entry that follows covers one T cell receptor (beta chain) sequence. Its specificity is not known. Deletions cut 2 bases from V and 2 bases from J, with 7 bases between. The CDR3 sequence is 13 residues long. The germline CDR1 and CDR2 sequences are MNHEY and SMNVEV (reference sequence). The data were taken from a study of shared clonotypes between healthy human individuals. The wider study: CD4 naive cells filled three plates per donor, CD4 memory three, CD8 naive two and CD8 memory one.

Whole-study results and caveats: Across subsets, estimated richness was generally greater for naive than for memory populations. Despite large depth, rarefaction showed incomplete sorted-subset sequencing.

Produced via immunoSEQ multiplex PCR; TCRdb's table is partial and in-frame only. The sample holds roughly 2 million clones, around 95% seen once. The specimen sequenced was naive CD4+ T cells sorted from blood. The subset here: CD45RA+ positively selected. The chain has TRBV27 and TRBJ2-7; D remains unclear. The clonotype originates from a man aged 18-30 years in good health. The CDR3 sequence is CASSLKAAYEQYF. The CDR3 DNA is TGTGCCAGCAGTTTAAAGGCAGCCTACGAGCAGTACTTC.